One sample yielded the 27 T cell receptor beta chains listed below, sequenced in a study of beta chain features in type 1 diabetes. Study-wide results and caveats: Type 1 diabetes patients showed a moderate but significant shortening of TCRB CDR3s in all four CD4+ subsets.

Sequenced material consisted of expressed TCRB transcripts (all of the isolated RNA was reverse transcribed). The table came from immunoSEQ multiplex PCR; TCRdb's copy has only in-frame clones and leaves some out. Of about 160,000 clones listed, about 7.9% are singletons. Their target antigens are unknown. Input material: central memory CD4+ T cells from blood. Receptors originate from a man younger than 35 with type 1 diabetes.

This clone has just a few counts. The chain has TRBV30 and TRBJ1-1; D remains ambiguous. The germline V gene encodes CDR1 GTSNPN and CDR2 SVGIG (reference sequence). This CDR3 contains 20 residues. The ends were cut back, 0 bases at V and 1 base at J, with 27 bases in the middle. Here the CDR3 DNA reads TGTGCCTGGAGTGTAGTTCGGAGGACTTGGCCAATAGGAAAGAACACTGAAGCTTTCTTT. Protein: CAWSVVRRTWPIGKNTEAFF.

V usage is TRBV27 and J usage is TRBJ2-3, with 7 bases identical to TRBD1. The V gene's germline CDR1 is MNHEY and CDR2 SMNVEV (reference sequence). Trimming cost V 3 bases and J 3 bases; bases outside gene matches: 6. The CDR3 has 15 residues. CDR3 sequence: CASSFGQVRTDTQYF. The CDR3 DNA is TGTGCCAGCAGTTTCGGACAGGTCCGGACAGATACGCAGTATTTT.

This clone was counted between two and nine times. V gene TRBV7-9 combines with J gene TRBJ2-2; TRBD1 matches 9 bases. V gave up 8 bases and J gave up 5 bases; unmatched junction bases: 6. CDR3 length: 14 amino acids. The germline gives CDR1 SEHNR, CDR2 FQNEAQ (reference sequence). This chain's CDR3 is CASGRGTGTGELFF. The CDR3 DNA sequence: TGTGCCAGCGGACGCGGGACAGGGACCGGGGAGCTGTTTTTT.

V usage is TRBV11-1 and J usage is TRBJ2-3; 10 bases are a match to TRBD2. The J segment lost 6 bases and the V segment lost 5 bases, leaving 8 bases of the junction unmatched. CDR1 is SGHAT and CDR2 is FQDESV in the germline V gene (reference sequence). The CDR3 extends over 15 amino acids. Here the CDR3 DNA reads TGTGCCAGCAGCCGAGCGGGAGGGCCTGAGGATACGCAGTATTTT. The encoded protein is CASSRAGGPEDTQYF.

Ten or more counts support this clone. The V and J genes are TRBV28 and TRBJ2-7, with 8 bases that match TRBD1. The CDR3 contains 14 residues. J was trimmed by 4 bases and V by 6 bases; bases with no gene match: 8. The germline V gene encodes CDR1 MDHEN and CDR2 SYDVKM. The CDR3 here is CASRGPGGIYEQYF. As DNA, the CDR3 is TGTGCCAGCAGGGGGCCAGGGGGCATATACGAGCAGTACTTC. The whole variable domain, remainder taken from reference TRBV28 and TRBJ2-7, is DVKVTQSSRYLVKRTGEKVFLECVQDMDHENMFWYRQDPGLGLRLIYFSYDVKMKEKGDIPEGYSVSREKKERFSLILESASTNQTSMYLCASRGPGGIYEQYFGPGTRLTVT.

A remark on this clone: The same CDR3 is also encoded by other DNA sequences in this sample. This chain connects TRBV7-2 to TRBJ2-2; D unresolved. Germline CDR1 reads SGHTA; CDR2 reads FQGNSA. The germline V and J ends were trimmed by 4 bases and 3 bases, with 3 bases remaining between them. CDR3 length equals 12 residues. DNA for the CDR3: TGTGCCAGCAGCTCGGACACCGGGGAGCTGTTTTTT. It codes for CASSSDTGELFF.

This clone was seen a handful of times. The chain is built from TRBV20-1 and TRBJ2-3, with no clear D. The CDR3 has 11 amino acids. CDR1 is DFQATT, CDR2 SNEGSKA, per germline (reference sequence). Trimming removed 6 bases from V and 4 bases from J, with 8 bases in between. The CDR3 sequence: CSAHRADTQYF. The CDR3 DNA is TGCAGTGCCCATCGGGCAGATACGCAGTATTTT.

In its sample, this clone was seen a few times. V is TRBV4-3 and J is TRBJ1-6, with no clear D. CDR1 and CDR2 (germline): LGHNA, YSLEER. V dropped 4 bases and J dropped 7 bases, with 14 bases sitting between them. CDR3 length: 15 residues. The CDR3 nucleotides read TGCGCCAGCAGCCCAGCGGACGAGGGAAATTCACCCCTCCACTTT. Its protein is CASSPADEGNSPLHF.

This clone occurred a few times. V is TRBV4-1 and J is TRBJ1-4; no reliable D call. Germline-derived CDR1 and CDR2 are MGHRA and YSYEKL. With 0 bases removed from V and 8 bases from J, the gap between germline ends came to 10 bases. CDR3 length equals 14 residues. CDR3 DNA sequence: TGCGCCAGCAGCCAAGACAGTAATAAGGAAAAACTGTTTTTT. It encodes CASSQDSNKEKLFF.

This clone was seen a handful of times. The V gene is TRBV18, the J gene TRBJ2-2, with 8 nucleotides matching TRBD1. V was clipped by 3 bases and J by 1 base; unmatched bases: 10. The CDR3 totals 18 residues. Germline V gives CDR1 KGHSH, CDR2 LQKENI. The CDR3 is CASSPRGRGRRNTGELFF. The CDR3 DNA reads TGTGCCAGCTCACCTCGTGGCAGGGGGCGGAGGAACACCGGGGAGCTGTTTTTT.

The rearrangement joins TRBV29-1 to TRBJ2-7, with 14 bases fitting TRBD2. V dropped 3 bases and J dropped 5; count of bases not matched to a gene: 0. The CDR3 consists of 13 residues. CDR1 SQVTM and CDR2 ANQGSEA come from the germline V gene. The CDR3 spells CSVETSGRDEQYF. The DNA for the CDR3 is TGCAGCGTTGAGACTAGCGGGAGGGACGAGCAGTACTTC.

V gene TRBV4-2 combines with J gene TRBJ2-1; maybe TRBD2 (5 bases). Germline V CDR1 and CDR2: LGHNA, YNFKEQ. The CDR3 length is 13 residues. Trimming took off 8 bases at V and 4 bases at J, with 12 bases between the two ends. CDR3 amino acids: CASGGWGYNEQFF. The CDR3 DNA follows: TGTGCCAGCGGCGGGTGGGGTTACAATGAGCAGTTCTTC.

This clone has a handful of counts. The V call is TRBV11-2, the J call TRBJ2-7; 7 positions match TRBD2. Germline values: CDR1 SGHAT, CDR2 FQNNGV. The CDR3 covers 16 residues. The J segment lost 2 bases and the V segment lost 4 bases, leaving 11 bases of the junction unmatched. For the CDR3, the DNA is TGTGCCAGCAGCTGGACTAGAGCGACAGCAACCTACGAGCAGTACTTC. Translating gives CASSWTRATATYEQYF. Filled out from reference TRBV11-2 and TRBJ2-7, the complete variable domain reads EAGVAQSPRYKIIEKRQSVAFWCNPISGHATLYWYQQILGQGPKLLIQFQNNGVVDDSQLPKDRFSAERLKGVDSTLKIQPAKLEDSAVYLCASSWTRATATYEQYFGPGTRLTVT.

This clone was observed a handful of times. The chain employs TRBV7-2 and TRBJ2-3; no firm D call. Germline V CDR1 and CDR2: SGHTA, FQGNSA. V was cut by 3 bases and J by 2 bases, with 12 bases left in between. The CDR3 is made up of 15 amino acids. For the CDR3, the DNA is TGTGCCAGCAGCTTTCCCACAGCTTCCACAGATACGCAGTATTTT. This codes for CASSFPTASTDTQYF.

This chain uses TRBV7-8 with TRBJ2-7; D is undetermined. Trimming stripped 3 bases from V and 3 bases from J, with 6 bases between. The CDR3 loop spans 12 amino acids. Per germline, CDR1 SGHVS and CDR2 FQNEAQ. CDR3 residues: CASSLSGYEQYF. For the CDR3, the DNA is TGTGCCAGCAGCTTGTCCGGCTACGAGCAGTACTTC.

A few counts support this clone. The chain carries TRBV28 and TRBJ2-1; TRBD1 matches 10 bases. Germline loops: CDR1 MDHEN, CDR2 SYDVKM. After removal of 5 bases from V and 8 bases from J, the junction contained 9 bases not matched to a gene. The CDR3 runs 15 residues. CDR3 bases: TGTGCCAGCAGTGCGCCGGGGGACAGGGGCTATGAGCAGTTCTTC. This translates into CASSAPGDRGYEQFF. The variable domain in full, with the rest retrieved from reference TRBV28 and TRBJ2-1, is DVKVTQSSRYLVKRTGEKVFLECVQDMDHENMFWYRQDPGLGLRLIYFSYDVKMKEKGDIPEGYSVSREKKERFSLILESASTNQTSMYLCASSAPGDRGYEQFFGPGTRLTVL.

CDR3: CASSEHLAGSYETQYF. Written as DNA, the CDR3 is TGTGCCAGCAGCGAACACTTAGCGGGGTCCTACGAGACCCAGTACTTC. The rearrangement uses TRBV9 and TRBJ2-5; 8 bases map to TRBD2. The CDR3 is 16 amino acids. Trimming took 3 bases from V and 5 from J; bases not matched to a gene: 12. CDR1 is SGDLS and CDR2 is YYNGEE in the germline V gene. Supplemented by reference TRBV9 and TRBJ2-5, the full variable domain reads DSGVTQTPKHLITATGQRVTLRCSPRSGDLSVYWYQQSLDQGLQFLIQYYNGEERAKGNILERFSAQQFPDLHSELNLSSLELGDSALYFCASSEHLAGSYETQYFGPGTRLLVL.

This clone has just a few counts. J is TRBJ2-6 and V is TRBV19, with TRBD1 as a possible D gene (6 bases). Looked up from germline, CDR1 is LNHDA and CDR2 is SQIVND (reference sequence). The V end was cut by 2 bases, the J end by 0 bases, with 8 bases between. The CDR3 contains 16 residues. The CDR3 loop reads CASSISGHSGANVLTF. The CDR3 DNA is TGTGCCAGTAGTATATCGGGACACTCTGGGGCCAACGTCCTGACTTTC.

This clone was seen a few times. This chain joins TRBV7-9 and TRBJ1-5, with 8 bases fitting TRBD1. J gave up 4 bases and V 6 bases, and 5 bases lay outside the gene matches. The length of the CDR3 is 14 residues. CDR1 is SEHNR, CDR2 FQNEAQ, per germline (reference sequence). CDR3 sequence reads: CASRSGQGNQPQHF. CDR3 DNA sequence: TGTGCCAGCAGGTCTGGACAGGGTAATCAGCCCCAGCATTTT.

This clone was seen more than once but under ten times. The chain carries TRBV6-6 and TRBJ2-5, with D unclear. V dropped 1 base and J dropped 1 base, with 10 bases sitting between them. Per the germline V gene, CDR1 is MNHNY and CDR2 is SVGAGI (reference sequence). The CDR3 extends over 15 amino acids. The chain's CDR3 is CASSYFVSTQETQYF. Written as DNA, the CDR3 is TGTGCCAGCAGTTACTTCGTATCTACCCAAGAGACCCAGTACTTC.

As to this clone: One junction end does not reproduce the germline sequence, and a read error may be involved. The chain combines TRBV11-2 with TRBJ1-1, with 8 bases that match TRBD1. The CDR3 is made up of 13 amino acids. Germline V gene data show CDR1 as SGHAT and CDR2 as FQNNGV. The CDR3 coding sequence is TGTGCCGGCAGGGGGCGGGAGAACACTGAAGCTTTCTTT. Translating gives CAGRGRENTEAFF.

The rearrangement links TRBV18 to TRBJ2-5; no clear D. V was cut by 1 base and J by 4 bases, with 4 bases left in between. The CDR3 loop spans 12 amino acids. CDR1 is KGHSH and CDR2 is LQKENI in the germline V gene. The DNA for the CDR3 is TGTGCCAGCTCACCACTCAGAGAGACCCAGTACTTC. It yields the protein CASSPLRETQYF.

This clone was seen more than once but under ten times. The chain has TRBV29-1 and TRBJ2-2, with 12 positions matching TRBD2. With 6 bases clipped from V and 7 bases from J, the junction kept 6 bases outside the gene matches. Germline V gives CDR1 SQVTM, CDR2 ANQGSEA. The CDR3 length is 14 residues. This CDR3 is CSVTSGRLDGELFF. CDR3 bases: TGCAGCGTGACTAGCGGGAGATTGGACGGGGAGCTGTTTTTT.

This clone was recorded a few times. The CDR3 DNA sequence: TGTGCCAGCAGCTTAGTGTCGGGACTTAATCAGCCCCAGCATTTT. Encoded protein: CASSLVSGLNQPQHF. The V gene is TRBV7-6, the J gene TRBJ1-5, with D perhaps TRBD1 (5 bases). Trimming removed 1 base from V and 4 bases from J, with 11 bases in between. This CDR3 comprises 15 residues. Germline V gene lookup returns CDR1 SGHVS and CDR2 FNYEAQ.

In its sample, this clone was seen a few times. Other DNA variants within this sample encode the same CDR3. This rearrangement joins TRBV7-7 to TRBJ2-1, with TRBD1 matching 7 bases. This CDR3 comprises 15 residues. Trimming at V came to 3 bases and at J to 0 bases, leaving 2 bases not matched to a gene. The germline V gene encodes CDR1 SSHAT and CDR2 FNYEAQ (reference sequence). DNA of the CDR3: TGTGCCAGCAGCTTGACAGGGAGCTCCTACAATGAGCAGTTCTTC. This gives the protein CASSLTGSSYNEQFF.

This clone was observed at least ten times. The chain is built from TRBV30 and TRBJ2-6; TRBD1 agrees at 8 bases. The V and J ends lost 5 bases and 0 bases, in that order; junction bases with no gene match: 6. Germline V gives CDR1 GTSNPN, CDR2 SVGIG (reference sequence). This CDR3 has 16 amino acids. The CDR3 bases are TGTGCCTGGGCCGGGACAGGCGACTCTGGGGCCAACGTCCTGACTTTC. This sequence encodes CAWAGTGDSGANVLTF.

This clone has just a few counts. The genes are TRBV7-8 and TRBJ2-7; 9 bases line up with TRBD1. Losses at the gene ends were 2 bases for V and 4 bases for J; bases not matched to a gene: 3. Germline V gene sequence: CDR1 SGHVS, CDR2 FQNEAQ. This CDR3 spans 14 amino acids. The CDR3 region is CASSLQQGAYEQYF. CDR3 DNA sequence: TGTGCCAGCAGCTTACAACAGGGGGCATACGAGCAGTACTTC.